This T cell receptor beta chain was profiled in a study of T cell responses to AZD1222 COVID-19 vaccine. The study, taken as a whole, reports: The study identified only a handful of AZD1222 recipients as seropositive at baseline. In a largely white British group with more females than males, clonal diversity was possibly underestimated. In all cases, repertoires were sampled only after the peak T cell response. Two AZD1222 administrations were followed by greater Spike-specific TCR breadth and depth.

This CDR3 spans 17 amino acids. V gave up 1 base and J gave up 1 base; unmatched junction bases: 5. From germline, CDR1 is SGHAT and CDR2 FQNNGV. Data came from immunoSEQ multiplex PCR; TCRdb stores just in-frame clones and leaves some out. Among more than 120,000 clones listed, around 84% were seen once. Of note for this clone: Antigen unknown.

This chain connects TRBV11-2 to TRBJ2-3; 10 bases match TRBD2. The TCR originated in an adult who received the AZD1222 COVID-19 vaccine. This specimen was peripheral blood, taken 28 days after the second AZD1222 dose. The CDR3 DNA reads TGTGCCAGCAGCTTAGGCCAAACTAGCGGGGGCACAGATACGCAGTATTTT. This gives the protein CASSLGQTSGGTDTQYF.